Sequencing of this TCR beta chain was carried out in a study of chemoradiotherapy in HPV16-positive cancers. This CDR3 has 16 amino acids. Per germline, CDR1 SEHNR and CDR2 FQNEAQ (reference sequence). The trim removed 5 bases at V and 7 bases at J, leaving 13 bases unmatched. Sequencing was performed with immunoSEQ multiplex PCR; in TCRdb, only in-frame clones are kept and a portion is missing. Of 7,500 to 9,500 clones in the sample, 70% to 85% were seen once. Comment on this clone: Its target is unknown.

Whole-study findings and limits: Only a couple of HPV16-positive patients supplied the functional HPV-specificity definition.

This receptor was identified in a human donor with HPV-associated anogenital cancer. The chain employs TRBV7-9 and TRBJ1-1, with 10 nucleotides matching TRBD1. This sample was taken from a patient who underwent chemoradiotherapy. The CDR3 loop reads CASSPTRDRGRDEAFF. For the CDR3, the DNA is TGTGCCAGCAGCCCCACTAGGGACAGGGGACGGGATGAAGCTTTCTTT. Drawing the rest from reference TRBV7-9 and TRBJ1-1, the complete variable domain is DTGVSQNPRHKITKRGQNVTFRCDPISEHNRLYWYRQTLGQGPEFLTYFQNEAQLEKSRLLSDRFSAERPKGSFSTLEIQRTEQGDSAMYLCASSPTRDRGRDEAFFGQGTRLTVV.